Described below is a single TCR beta chain sequence and its context. No antigen is known for it. The data are from a study of monozygotic twins with inflammatory bowel disease. TCRdb reprocessed the 5' RACE reads and stores each CDR3 protein as one record, lacking DNA. Here the sample table reports 420,000 or so distinct CDR3 sequences. Study-level results: No separation of different T cell subtypes was possible.

The CDR3 totals 15 residues. CDR1 and CDR2 (germline): SGHNT, YYREEE (reference sequence). Material: blood. The chain couples TRBV5-4 to TRBJ2-5; TCRdb proposes TRBD2, but this gene call is untestable without DNA. The receptor was isolated from a human donor with ulcerative colitis or Crohn's disease, or a healthy co-twin of an affected twin (not recorded which). The CDR3 spells CASSLVAGAQETQYF.